Following are 19 T cell receptor beta chains from one sample sequenced in a study of sequential checkpoint blockade in melanoma. Sample treatment: randomized to nivolumab then ipilimumab (arm A) or the reverse (arm B). The method was immunoSEQ multiplex PCR; TCRdb's version includes in-frame clones alone and lacks a portion of them. The repertoire has around 20,000 clones, approximately 79% of them found once; the top ten carry around 27%. The sequenced sample was CD8+ T cells sorted from blood (inferred from file names), obtained from a patient given nivolumab and ipilimumab in sequence. The receptors were gathered from a human donor with melanoma.

The chain combines TRBV6-4 with TRBJ2-3, with D possibly matching TRBD2 (5 bases). V was shortened by 2 bases and J by 6 bases, with 15 bases between the two germline ends. CDR3 length: 15 residues. CDR1 is MRHNA, CDR2 SNTAGT, per germline. DNA for the CDR3: TGTGCCAGCAGTGACCTAGCCCCAGTGTTGGATACGCAGTATTTT. This gives the protein CASSDLAPVLDTQYF.

The chain is built from TRBV19 and TRBJ1-1; 9 bases agree with TRBD1. The V gene end was trimmed by 3 bases and the J gene end by 4 bases; junction bases not matched to a gene: 3. The CDR3 loop spans 14 amino acids. Germline loops: CDR1 LNHDA, CDR2 SQIVND (reference sequence). The CDR3 DNA reads TGTGCCAGTAGTATCCGGGACAGGGCCACTGAAGCTTTCTTT. Its translation is CASSIRDRATEAFF. Together with reference TRBV19 and TRBJ1-1, the CDR3 gives the full variable domain: DGGITQSPKYLFRKEGQNVTLSCEQNLNHDAMYWYRQDPGQGLRLIYYSQIVNDFQKGDIAEGYSVSREKKESFPLTVTSAQKNPTAFYLCASSIRDRATEAFFGQGTRLTVV.

J is TRBJ1-1 and V is TRBV27, with TRBD1 matching over 9 bases. This CDR3 is 16 amino acids long. Germline CDR1 is MNHEY and CDR2 is SMNVEV (reference sequence). V was clipped by 0 bases and J by 5 bases; unmatched bases: 7. The CDR3 sequence is CASSLSWTGVSTEAFF. For the CDR3, the DNA is TGTGCCAGCAGTTTATCCTGGACAGGGGTATCGACTGAAGCTTTCTTT.

V usage is TRBV28 and J usage is TRBJ1-2, with 11 bases fitting TRBD1. Germline CDR1 reads MDHEN; CDR2 reads SYDVKM. The CDR3 has 19 residues. Trimming removed 5 bases from V and 2 bases from J; junction bases left unmatched: 16. CDR3 sequence: CASSTTLRDRGDQNYGYTF. CDR3 sequence (DNA): TGTGCCAGCAGTACGACATTGAGGGACAGGGGGGACCAAAACTATGGCTACACCTTC.

This clone turned up a few times. The V gene is TRBV28, the J gene TRBJ2-5, with a weak D call TRBD1 (6 bases). The J call may not be correct, given that the DNA end is closer to TRBJ2-7. The CDR3 is 13 amino acids. The germline CDR1 and CDR2 sequences are MDHEN and SYDVKM. The CDR3 DNA is TGTGCCAGCACTCCTGGGACACCCTACGAGCAGTACTTC. It yields the protein CASTPGTPYEQYF.

This clone has only a few counts. The chain joins TRBV19 to TRBJ2-2; 7 nucleotides align to TRBD1. V shed 8 bases, J shed 8 bases, and the junction held 14 bases outside the gene matches. Germline values: CDR1 LNHDA, CDR2 SQIVND (reference sequence). This CDR3 is 15 amino acids long. The CDR3 protein is CASQIDRVGSGELFF. CDR3 coding DNA: TGTGCCAGTCAAATAGACAGGGTGGGGTCTGGGGAGCTGTTTTTT.

This chain links TRBV27 with TRBJ2-7; 12 bases map to TRBD1. The V gene end was trimmed by 3 bases and the J gene end by 4 bases; junction bases not matched to a gene: 10. Germline CDR1 and CDR2: MNHEY and SMNVEV (reference sequence). CDR3 length: 17 amino acids. This CDR3 reads CASSFSSGTGGTYEQYF. The CDR3 region has the DNA TGTGCCAGCAGTTTCTCTTCCGGGACAGGGGGCACATACGAGCAGTACTTC.

This chain connects TRBV28 to TRBJ2-2; possibly TRBD1 for D (5 bases). This CDR3 has 13 amino acids. V shed 5 bases and J shed 6 bases, with 10 bases lying between them. Germline CDR1 is MDHEN and CDR2 is SYDVKM. DNA for the CDR3: TGTGCCAGCAGTCGCCAGGGTCCCGGGGAGCTGTTTTTT. It translates to CASSRQGPGELFF. The whole variable domain, remainder taken from reference TRBV28 and TRBJ2-2, is DVKVTQSSRYLVKRTGEKVFLECVQDMDHENMFWYRQDPGLGLRLIYFSYDVKMKEKGDIPEGYSVSREKKERFSLILESASTNQTSMYLCASSRQGPGELFFGEGSRLTVL.

The chain employs TRBV14 and TRBJ2-4; D may be TRBD1 (6 bases). CDR3 length equals 15 residues. Trimming shortened V by 4 bases and J by 0 bases, and 10 bases separated the two germline ends. Germline V CDR1 and CDR2: SGHDN, FVKESK. CDR3: CASSRTVRAKNIQYF. The DNA of the CDR3 is TGTGCCAGCAGCCGGACAGTACGAGCCAAAAACATTCAGTACTTC.

The chain couples TRBV7-9 to TRBJ2-5, with D perhaps matching TRBD2 (6 bases). The J call may be incorrect, as the DNA end agrees better with TRBJ2-7. The CDR3 is 14 residues long. From germline, CDR1 is SEHNR and CDR2 FQNEAQ (reference sequence). CDR3 DNA: TGTGCCAGCAGCTTGCGGGAACTTTCCTACGAGCAGTACTTC. Amino acid sequence: CASSLRELSYEQYF.

The V and J genes are TRBV6-4 and TRBJ2-1, with 10 bases identical to TRBD2. The length of the CDR3 is 18 residues. Looked up from germline, CDR1 is MRHNA and CDR2 is SNTAGT. V shed 3 bases, J shed 7 bases, and the junction held 15 bases outside the gene matches. The CDR3 loop is CASSEVGSGRAGVNEQFF. The CDR3, as DNA: TGTGCCAGCAGTGAAGTGGGGAGCGGGAGGGCCGGTGTGAATGAGCAGTTCTTC.

This clone has just a few counts. The V call is TRBV29-1, the J call TRBJ2-7; D is uncertain. Trimming took off 0 bases at V and 1 base at J, with 7 bases between the two ends. Germline CDR1 and CDR2: SQVTM and ANQGSEA. This CDR3 region has 13 residues. CDR3 coding DNA: TGCAGCGTTGAAGAACCCCGGTCCTACGAGCAGTACTTC. This encodes CSVEEPRSYEQYF.

The J gene is TRBJ2-1, the V gene TRBV5-6; D is possibly TRBD2 (6 bases). Trimming pared 4 bases from V and 1 base from J, leaving 15 bases between. The CDR3 extends over 16 amino acids. The V gene's germline CDR1 is SGHDT and CDR2 YYEEEE. CDR3: CASSPMGGVSYNEQFF. DNA for the CDR3: TGTGCCAGCAGCCCCATGGGCGGGGTATCCTACAATGAGCAGTTCTTC.

This clone turned up a few times. The chain carries TRBV4-3 and TRBJ2-2; D is perhaps TRBD1 (5 bases). The CDR3 is 16 residues long. Germline CDR1 reads LGHNA; CDR2 reads YSLEER. V was cut by 4 bases and J by 5 bases, with 17 bases left in between. The CDR3 DNA follows: TGCGCCAGCAGCCTGTTTACAGGAGTTGGGACCGGGGAGCTGTTTTTT. Protein: CASSLFTGVGTGELFF.

The chain has TRBV6-6 and TRBJ1-1; D might be TRBD1 (5 bases). CDR1 MNHNY and CDR2 SVGAGI come from the germline V gene (reference sequence). CDR3 length equals 14 residues. Trimming pared 2 bases from V and 1 base from J, leaving 8 bases between. The CDR3 loop reads CASSYGQGNTEAFF. The CDR3 region has the DNA TGTGCCAGCAGTTACGGGCAGGGGAACACTGAAGCTTTCTTT.

CDR3 residues: CAIGVPGELFF. Written as DNA, the CDR3 is TGTGCCATAGGGGTCCCCGGGGAGCTGTTTTTT. The rearrangement joins TRBV27 to TRBJ2-2; D may be TRBD1 (5 bases). Trimming took off 10 bases at V and 6 bases at J, with 9 bases between the two ends. The CDR3 totals 11 residues. Germline V lookup: CDR1 MNHEY, CDR2 SMNVEV (reference sequence).

J is TRBJ2-7 and V is TRBV4-1, with TRBD2 identical over 9 bases. The CDR3 has 12 amino acids. The ends lost 4 bases at V and 7 bases at J; junction bases unmatched: 2. Germline V lookup: CDR1 MGHRA, CDR2 YSYEKL. DNA of the CDR3: TGCGCCAGCAGCCGCCTAGCGGGGGAGCAGTACTTC. Residues: CASSRLAGEQYF.

The chain is built from TRBV27 and TRBJ1-1; D is perhaps TRBD1 (5 bases). Germline V gene data show CDR1 as MNHEY and CDR2 as SMNVEV (reference sequence). The CDR3 sequence is 13 residues long. Trimming cost V 1 base and J 5 bases, with 8 bases left between them. The CDR3 loop reads CASSLLGGTEAFF. The CDR3 bases are TGTGCCAGCAGTTTATTGGGGGGGACTGAAGCTTTCTTT.

The chain is built from TRBV9 and TRBJ1-1, with D unclear. With 2 bases removed from V and 6 bases from J, the gap between germline ends came to 11 bases. The CDR3 extends over 13 amino acids. Per germline, CDR1 SGDLS and CDR2 YYNGEE. The CDR3 loop reads CASSVYSLSEAFF. CDR3 nucleotide sequence: TGTGCCAGCAGCGTTTACAGCCTTTCTGAAGCTTTCTTT.